What follows are 3 T cell receptor beta chains derived from one specimen sequenced in a study of T cell repertoires in cytomegalovirus infection. Each CDR3 protein gets one entry after TCRdb re-called the reads with MiXCR. The sample carries 80,000 to 130,000 distinct CDR3 sequences, more than 20% recorded once. The sample comprised CD8+ T cells from PBMCs. These receptors all come from a human donor in good health (CMV status not recorded). Some clones in this sample may be carry-over from other donors' samples.

This clonotype was detected many times. V and J are TRBV7-2 and TRBJ2-7; TRBD2 matches at 7 bases. The CDR3 runs 15 residues. In germline, CDR1 is SGHTA, CDR2 FQGNSA. Germline trimming cut 1 base from V and 3 bases from J; bases unmatched to any gene: 6. The CDR3 DNA reads as TGTGCCAGCAGCTTAGGAGGACTAGAGATCTACGAGCAGTACTTC. Protein: CASSLGGLEIYEQYF.

This clonotype was counted many times. The genes are TRBV10-1 and TRBJ1-1; the match to TRBD1 covers 10 bases. Trimming at V came to 3 bases and at J to 0 bases, leaving 7 bases not matched to a gene. CDR3 size: 17 residues. The germline V gene has CDR1 WNHNN and CDR2 SYGVQD (reference sequence). CDR3 in DNA: TGCGCCAGCAGTGATGGGGACAGGGGCCCGATGAACACTGAAGCTTTCTTT. Amino acid sequence: CASSDGDRGPMNTEAFF.

The J gene is TRBJ2-3, the V gene TRBV20-1, with 8 bases fitting TRBD2. This CDR3 has 16 residues. Germline assignment: CDR1 DFQATT and CDR2 SNEGSKA (reference sequence). V was pared by 0 bases and J by 0 bases, with 5 bases of the junction left unmatched. The CDR3 DNA follows: TGCAGTGCTAGAGATTGGCAGCGGGAGAGCACAGATACGCAGTATTTT. Translated, it gives CSARDWQRESTDTQYF.